These 28 T cell receptor beta chains came from one sample sequenced in a study of Ad26.COV2.S vaccination and SARS-CoV-2 variants. Treatment meaning: 19 received Ad26.COV2.S at low or high dose, single or two shots; roughly five received placebo; per-sample allocation not given. Sampling was done on day 63 after the first vaccine or placebo injection. Profiled with immunoSEQ multiplex PCR; TCRdb holds only in-frame clones, not every one. This table holds about 400,000 clones, 83% found once. Sequencing was performed on peripheral blood, taken in a trial of Ad26.COV2.S vaccine versus placebo. All receptors derive from a person aged 18-65 years who received the Ad26.COV2.S COVID-19 vaccine or a placebo.

J is TRBJ1-2 and V is TRBV5-6; D possibly corresponds to TRBD1 (6 bases). Germline-derived CDR1 and CDR2 are SGHDT and YYEEEE. The V gene lost 3 bases and the J gene lost 7 bases, with 16 bases spanning the gap. CDR3 length equals 14 residues. CDR3 bases: TGTGCCAGCAGCTCCATCAACAGGGCGGGTGGCTACACCTTC. Amino acid sequence: CASSSINRAGGYTF. Full variable domain (outside the CDR3, taken from reference TRBV5-6 and TRBJ1-2): DAGVTQSPTHLIKTRGQQVTLRCSPKSGHDTVSWYQQALGQGPQFIFQYYEEEERQRGNFPDRFSGHQFPNYSSELNVNALLLGDSALYLCASSSINRAGGYTFGSGTRLTVV.

Ten or more counts support this clone. The gene calls are TRBV5-3 and TRBJ1-2, with D unclear. TRBV5-3 belongs to the ORF category, with a function that is uncertain. V was pared by 7 bases and J by 4 bases, with 2 bases between. The CDR3 extends over 9 amino acids. In DNA, the CDR3 is TGTGCCAGATGCTATGGCTACACCTTC. Protein: CARCYGYTF.

The chain carries TRBV4-2 and TRBJ1-1; 7 bases are shared with TRBD1. The CDR3 covers 15 residues. Germline V gives CDR1 LGHNA, CDR2 YNFKEQ. V shed 2 bases and J 4 bases; nucleotides not matched to a gene: 7. This chain's CDR3 is CASSQQDRKSTEAFF. The CDR3 nucleotides read TGTGCCAGCAGCCAACAGGACAGGAAGAGCACTGAAGCTTTCTTT.

The V and J genes are TRBV24-1 and TRBJ2-1, with 10 bases matching TRBD1. This CDR3 contains 15 residues. Germline V gene sequence: CDR1 KGHDR, CDR2 SFDVKD. Trimming took 4 bases from V and 9 from J; bases not matched to a gene: 8. In DNA, the CDR3 is TGTGCCACCAGTGACCCAATGACAGGGGGCGGTGAGCAGTTCTTC. The encoded protein is CATSDPMTGGGEQFF.

This chain connects TRBV19 to TRBJ1-2; D gene ambiguous. The CDR3 spans 15 residues. Germline V CDR1 and CDR2: LNHDA, SQIVND (reference sequence). V gave up 1 base and J gave up 2 bases, with 11 bases separating them. The CDR3 sequence: CASSIGTTLNYGYTF. In DNA, the CDR3 is TGTGCCAGTAGTATAGGTACTACTCTAAACTATGGCTACACCTTC.

The rearrangement links TRBV27 to TRBJ1-1; weak D call: TRBD1 (6 bases). The ends were cut back, 3 bases at V and 1 base at J, with 18 bases in the middle. Germline CDR1 is MNHEY and CDR2 is SMNVEV (reference sequence). The CDR3 totals 17 residues. DNA for the CDR3: TGTGCCAGCAGTTTTAGATTGCAGGGGAGGACGAACACTGAAGCTTTCTTT. Encoded protein: CASSFRLQGRTNTEAFF.

This clone came up a few times. V gene TRBV7-2 combines with J gene TRBJ1-2; D is unresolved. CDR1 and CDR2 (germline): SGHTA, FQGNSA. V was pared by 4 bases and J by 3 bases, with 15 bases between. The CDR3 runs 15 residues. The CDR3 nucleotides read TGTGCCAGCAGCTACCTAGGGCAGACTGACTATGGCTACACCTTC. It encodes CASSYLGQTDYGYTF.

This chain uses TRBV2 with TRBJ2-7; 7 bases match TRBD1. The CDR3 is 15 amino acids. The V segment lost 10 bases and the J segment 1 base; nucleotides outside the gene matches: 13. Germline V lookup: CDR1 SNHLY, CDR2 FYNNEI. The DNA for the CDR3 is TGTGCCACCACACCCCGGGACAGCCCGTCCTACGAGCAGTACTTC. Its protein product is CATTPRDSPSYEQYF.

This clone was recorded only once. The chain joins TRBV19 to TRBJ2-3; TRBD2 matches 10 bases. The CDR3 has 16 residues. V lost 5 bases to trimming and J lost 0 bases; unmatched junction nucleotides: 5. Per the germline V gene, CDR1 is LNHDA and CDR2 is SQIVND (reference sequence). The CDR3 nucleotides read TGTGCCAGTAGTCACCCGGGACTAGCGAGCACAGATACGCAGTATTTT. It is translated as CASSHPGLASTDTQYF.

This clone was seen ten or more times. This chain links TRBV6-6 with TRBJ1-6; D is unresolved. The ends were cut back, 6 bases at V and 6 bases at J, with 12 bases in the middle. Germline V gene lookup returns CDR1 MNHNY and CDR2 SVGAGI (reference sequence). The CDR3 length is 14 residues. The CDR3 DNA reads as TGTGCCAGCAGATTTATGGGTGGTAATTCACCCCTCCACTTT. It codes for CASRFMGGNSPLHF.

This chain joins TRBV9 and TRBJ1-1; TRBD1 matches 7 bases. CDR3 length equals 14 residues. CDR1 and CDR2 from the germline V gene are SGDLS and YYNGEE. J gave up 1 base and V 3 bases, and 3 bases lay outside the gene matches. CDR3 loop: CASSEQGWNTEAFF. DNA of the CDR3: TGTGCCAGCAGCGAACAGGGGTGGAACACTGAAGCTTTCTTT.

This chain connects TRBV15 to TRBJ2-3; 7 bases are shared with TRBD2. The ends lost 7 bases at V and 4 bases at J; junction bases unmatched: 8. This CDR3 is built from 14 residues. Germline loops: CDR1 LNHNV, CDR2 YYDKDF (reference sequence). The CDR3 protein is CATKQREGSDTQYF. CDR3 sequence (DNA): TGTGCCACCAAACAAAGGGAGGGATCAGATACGCAGTATTTT.

The V gene is TRBV2, the J gene TRBJ2-1; 14 bases agree with TRBD2. Germline CDR1 and CDR2: SNHLY and FYNNEI. The ends lost 6 bases at V and 5 bases at J; junction bases unmatched: 6. The CDR3 covers 16 residues. The CDR3 region is CASRGLAGVQDNEQFF. The CDR3 DNA is TGTGCCAGCAGGGGACTAGCGGGAGTACAGGACAATGAGCAGTTCTTC.

This chain connects TRBV5-4 to TRBJ1-2; 7 positions match TRBD1. There are 15 residues in the CDR3. Germline CDR1 is SGHNT and CDR2 is YYREEE (reference sequence). The V gene end was trimmed by 4 bases and the J gene end by 4 bases; junction bases not matched to a gene: 10. In DNA form, the CDR3 reads TGTGCCAGCAGCCCTCGGGACAGCTACTTCTATGGCTACACCTTC. Translating gives CASSPRDSYFYGYTF.

The chain is built from TRBV7-3 and TRBJ2-3; 7 bases line up with TRBD2. The V segment lost 3 bases and the J segment 0 bases; nucleotides outside the gene matches: 6. Germline V gives CDR1 SGHTA, CDR2 FQGTGA. The CDR3 sequence is 16 residues long. This CDR3 is CASSFRISGSTDTQYF. The CDR3 DNA follows: TGTGCCAGCAGCTTTAGGATTAGCGGGAGCACAGATACGCAGTATTTT. Based on the CDR3 plus reference TRBV7-3 and TRBJ2-3, the full variable domain is GAGVSQTPSNKVTEKGKYVELRCDPISGHTALYWYRQSLGQGPEFLIYFQGTGAADDSGLPNDRFFAVRPEGSVSTLKIQRTERGDSAVYLCASSFRISGSTDTQYFGPGTRLTVL.

The V gene is TRBV15, the J gene TRBJ1-1; the D is unclear. CDR1 and CDR2 from the germline V gene are LNHNV and YYDKDF (reference sequence). Trimming cost V 1 base and J 8 bases, with 14 bases left between them. The CDR3 sequence is 14 residues long. The CDR3 DNA reads as TGTGCCACCAGCAGAGTTGGCAGCCTTTGGGAAGCTTTCTTT. It codes for CATSRVGSLWEAFF.

The CDR3 sequence: CASSDRGLPDTEAFF. Written as DNA, the CDR3 is TGTGCCAGCAGTGATAGGGGCCTACCAGACACTGAAGCTTTCTTT. The chain recombines TRBV6-1 with TRBJ1-1; a weak D match, TRBD1 (5 bases). Germline CDR1 and CDR2: MNHNS and SASEGT. The CDR3 contains 15 residues. Trimming pared 3 bases from V and 3 bases from J, leaving 14 bases between.

The chain uses TRBV7-9 and TRBJ2-5, with 10 nucleotides matching TRBD2. Germline assignment: CDR1 SEHNR and CDR2 FQNEAQ (reference sequence). CDR3 length: 16 residues. V was clipped by 6 bases and J by 6 bases; unmatched bases: 13. In nucleotides, the CDR3 is TGTGCCAGCAGAGCAGGCAGCGGGGGGGCCAAAAAGACCCAGTACTTC. Protein sequence: CASRAGSGGAKKTQYF.

CDR3 region: CASSVRAGYGYTF. CDR3 DNA sequence: TGTGCCAGCAGCGTTCGGGCAGGCTATGGCTACACCTTC. J is TRBJ1-2 and V is TRBV5-6; D ambiguous. The CDR3 totals 13 residues. Per the germline V gene, CDR1 is SGHDT and CDR2 is YYEEEE. Trimming removed 4 bases from V and 4 bases from J, with 11 bases in between.

The chain has TRBV27 and TRBJ1-6; 8 nucleotides match TRBD1. This CDR3 region has 15 residues. The V gene end was trimmed by 4 bases and the J gene end by 10 bases; junction bases not matched to a gene: 9. Germline loops: CDR1 MNHEY, CDR2 SMNVEV (reference sequence). DNA of the CDR3: TGTGCCAGCAGTTCCATGGGGGCAGGGGGCTCACCCCTCCACTTT. As protein: CASSSMGAGGSPLHF.

The genes are TRBV7-3 and TRBJ2-5; D possibly corresponds to TRBD2 (7 bases). With 3 bases removed from V and 1 base from J, the gap between germline ends came to 9 bases. The CDR3 is 14 residues long. The germline V gene has CDR1 SGHTA and CDR2 FQGTGA. The CDR3 reads CASSFGGAQETQYF. CDR3 DNA sequence: TGTGCCAGCAGCTTTGGGGGGGCCCAAGAGACCCAGTACTTC.

The V gene is TRBV6-5, the J gene TRBJ1-4, with a tentative D call TRBD1 (5 bases). Germline V CDR1 and CDR2: MNHEY, SVGAGI. Trimming removed 6 bases from V and 8 bases from J, with 16 bases in between. The CDR3 is 14 residues long. The CDR3 DNA is TGTGCCAGCAGATCAGGGAGGGTAGGCGAAAAACTGTTTTTT. Protein sequence: CASRSGRVGEKLFF.

This clone was found a few times. V gene TRBV9 combines with J gene TRBJ2-7; TRBD2 aligns across 7 bases. Germline CDR1 is SGDLS and CDR2 is YYNGEE. CDR3 length equals 14 residues. J lost 2 bases, V lost 2 bases, and 4 bases had no gene match. CDR3 in amino acids: CASSVTAGTYEQYF. The CDR3 coding sequence is TGTGCCAGCAGCGTTACAGCGGGAACCTACGAGCAGTACTTC.

This chain links TRBV15 with TRBJ1-2, with TRBD1 matching over 8 bases. This CDR3 has 18 residues. V shed 5 bases, J shed 2 bases, and the junction held 16 bases outside the gene matches. From germline, CDR1 is LNHNV and CDR2 YYDKDF (reference sequence). In nucleotides, the CDR3 is TGTGCCACCAGCGATAGTTCCCGGCCCACAGGGGGGAACTATGGCTACACCTTC. This gives the protein CATSDSSRPTGGNYGYTF.

The CDR3 region is CAWSHRDRNTEAFF. Written as DNA, the CDR3 is TGTGCCTGGAGTCACCGGGACAGGAACACTGAAGCTTTCTTT. The chain carries TRBV30 and TRBJ1-1, with 7 bases that match TRBD1. There are 14 residues in the CDR3. The germline V gene has CDR1 GTSNPN and CDR2 SVGIG (reference sequence). J lost 1 base, V lost 2 bases, and 4 bases had no gene match.

This clone was picked up a small number of times. V is TRBV7-9 and J is TRBJ2-3; perhaps TRBD2 as D (6 bases). The V end was cut by 2 bases, the J end by 0 bases, with 12 bases between. CDR3 length equals 16 residues. Germline loops: CDR1 SEHNR, CDR2 FQNEAQ (reference sequence). The CDR3 DNA reads TGTGCCAGCAGCTTACGGCGGGGACCTAGCACAGATACGCAGTATTTT. It is translated as CASSLRRGPSTDTQYF.

CDR3 nucleotide sequence: TGTGCCAGCAGTGTCCCCGGGACTAGCGGGGGAGGTGCAGATACGCAGTATTTT. Protein sequence: CASSVPGTSGGGADTQYF. The rearrangement uses TRBV6-1 and TRBJ2-3; 14 bases match TRBD2. The CDR3 runs to 18 residues. Germline lookup yields CDR1 MNHNS and CDR2 SASEGT. J was trimmed by 4 bases and V by 4 bases; bases with no gene match: 10.

This chain links TRBV7-4 with TRBJ2-1; TRBD2 might be the D (5 bases). CDR3 length: 18 residues. V lost 5 bases and J 1 base, leaving 21 bases between the germline ends. Germline values: CDR1 SGHVT, CDR2 SQSDAQ. CDR3 residues: CASSEGPSGDISYNEQFF. The DNA of the CDR3 is TGTGCCAGCAGCGAAGGCCCGTCCGGGGATATATCCTACAATGAGCAGTTCTTC. Looking up the rest from reference TRBV7-4 and TRBJ2-1 gives the full variable domain: GAGVSQSPRYKVAKRGRDVALRCDSISGHVTLYWYRQTLGQGSEVLTYSQSDAQRDKSGRPSGRFSAERPERSVSTLKIQRTEQGDSAVYLCASSEGPSGDISYNEQFFGPGTRLTVL.